A single T cell receptor (beta chain) is shown here with its context. Its cognate antigen has yet to be identified. Nothing much larger sits one base from this clone, and base qualities are not available. Using the deep immunoSEQ assay, TCR CDR3 regions were amplified from genomic DNA by multiplex PCR. Genomic DNA extracted from each cell subset was distributed evenly over all wells of several immunoSEQ 96-well plates, and each plate served as one replicate. For sorted subsets, each replicate PCR was loaded with 200 ng genomic DNA, equivalent to some 27,000 T cell genomes. Purified libraries were measured with a Qubit 3.0 fluorometer, size-checked on a Bioanalyzer 2100, and measured again with the KAPA Library Quantification kit. Every immunoSEQ 96-well plate was sequenced on a dedicated single-read 150-cycle Illumina NextSeq 550 flow cell. Processing in the source paper ran as follows. Because the immunoSEQ output held only junctional sequences and lacked quality scores, the filtering could not match the filtering applied to full-length reads. Sequences were annotated with PyIR, a Python wrapper for IgBLAST v1.9, and V/J genes and CDR3 were assigned using IMGT germline references. Reads were filtered out if the reads had weak V/J assignments (E-value above 1e-6), no CDR3, stop codons, out-of-frame junctions, or ambiguous translated residues. V3J clonotypes were defined as sequences sharing an identical inferred V gene, J gene, and CDR3 amino acid sequence. The percentage overlap between two repertoires was calculated by dividing the number of shared unique clonotypes by the size of the smaller repertoire. RTK rarefaction, the Chao1 estimator, and Recon v2.1 estimates of unobserved clonotypes were used to assess repertoire richness. For all TCRbeta clonotypes obtained by the gDNA method from a handful of donors, generation probabilities were computed with OLGA. TCRdb mirrors the immuneACCESS table, restricted to in-frame sequences. Some clones are absent from its copies; in checked studies, under half trace to an unresolved V gene, and the reason for the others is unknown. D and trimming come from the DNA, and the V and J calls and clone size come from that table. In this sample the table shows about 2.1 million clones, roughly 91% of which occur a single time. Of the sample, 1.5% to 2% is held by the ten largest clones.

V is clipped by 3 bases and J by 8 bases, and the sequence between their germline boundaries is 21 bases long. From cysteine to phenylalanine, the CDR3 is 16 amino acids long. The only DNA kept is the CDR3, 48 bases in frame from the first base. CDR1 is given as SGHRS and CDR2 as YFSETQ, both from the germline V gene. This entry is derived from a study of shared clonotypes between healthy human individuals (dated by TCRdb to 2020 to 2021). For context, the study as a whole: The cohort included a few men and a couple of women between 18 and 49 years of age. For each donor, CD4 naive and CD4 memory were each run on three plates, CD8 naive on two plates, and CD8 memory on one plate. To estimate repertoire size and how much clonotype sharing occurs between individuals, the study deeply sequenced the blood TCR repertoires of roughly 5 healthy adults. To increase sequencing depth and limit assay-specific biases, different laboratories used diverse techniques to prepare libraries and sequence TCR repertoires. Between about 0.85 and 9.5 billion PBMCs per donor were obtained by leukapheresis. The study at large found these results: Based on pairwise subsampling, the degree of clonotype sharing among donors was expected to be affected by sequencing depth. Clonotypes shared by all four sorted-subset donors showed higher generation probabilities than non-shared clonotypes. When several donors were compared, the shared fraction of clonotypes was about 5% for naive CD4, less than 4% for naive CD8, roughly 2.5% for memory CD4, and 0.4% for memory CD8. Because the study included only a small number of donors, the genetic and exposure-history diversity represented was limited. Naive subsets generally had larger estimated clonotype richness than memory subsets did. Incomplete sequencing was indicated by rarefaction of sorted-subset datasets, despite the large sequencing depth. Sampling was limited to blood, and TCR repertoires in tissue likely differ from TCR repertoires in blood.

CD8 naive samples were obtained by positive selection for CCR7 among CD45RO-negative cells, yielding a CD45RA+CCR7+ population from which TemRA cells were excluded. Donors were healthy HIV-negative adults with no recently reported acute infections or vaccinations. Every donor was a Caucasian adult residing in Nashville, Tennessee, USA. Blood was collected by leukapheresis, and PBMCs were isolated by Ficoll-Histopaque density gradient centrifugation and then cryopreserved in liquid nitrogen vapor phase. Analytical flow cytometry was used to check the purity and quantity of each magnetically sorted T cell population. Genomic DNA was isolated from each sorted fraction and quantified by UV absorbance on a Nanodrop 2000c.

The source of this sequence is a young man in good health. Some clones in this sample may be carry-over from other donors' samples. The chain uses TRBV5-1 and TRBJ2-1, with a weak D call of TRBD1 (6 bases match). The sequencing sample was made of naive CD8+ T cells from PBMCs. The sample's cell subset or site, from its label and the paper: CD45RA+CCR7+. The sequenced DNA: TGCGCCAGCAGCTGGGGCCGGGACAAGGGGTGGGATGAGCAGTTCTTC. The translation is CASSWGRDKGWDEQFF. Full variable domain (CDR3 extended with the reference TRBV5-1 and TRBJ2-1 proteins): KAGVTQTPRYLIKTRGQQVTLSCSPISGHRSVSWYQQTPGQGLQFLFEYFSETQRNKGNFPGRFSGRQFSNSRSEMNVSTLELGDSALYLCASSWGRDKGWDEQFFGPGTRLTVL.